This T cell receptor (beta chain) was recovered during a study of response to subunit inactivated influenza vaccine. Study observations and caveats: After each seasonal influenza vaccination, few new T cells are recruited, the authors suggested.

The CDR3 sequence is 13 residues long. Germline V gene lookup returns CDR1 LNHNV and CDR2 YYDKDF (reference sequence). TCRdb independently ran MiXCR on the RT-PCR reads; one entry per CDR3 protein. The sample lists about 800,000 distinct CDR3 sequences, less than 25% occurring once. This clonotype was observed a handful of times. As yet, its antigen is unknown. At one end the junction does not follow the germline gene, possibly because of a read error. The material was PBMCs from blood, obtained about 5 days after vaccination. This chain uses TRBV15 with TRBJ1-2, with 7 positions matching TRBD1. This receptor was identified in a man aged 50-59 years who received an inactivated influenza vaccine. The CDR3 is CATSRDRAQQGAF. The CDR3 DNA reads TGTGCCACCAGCAGAGACAGGGCGCAGCAGGGGGCCTTC.